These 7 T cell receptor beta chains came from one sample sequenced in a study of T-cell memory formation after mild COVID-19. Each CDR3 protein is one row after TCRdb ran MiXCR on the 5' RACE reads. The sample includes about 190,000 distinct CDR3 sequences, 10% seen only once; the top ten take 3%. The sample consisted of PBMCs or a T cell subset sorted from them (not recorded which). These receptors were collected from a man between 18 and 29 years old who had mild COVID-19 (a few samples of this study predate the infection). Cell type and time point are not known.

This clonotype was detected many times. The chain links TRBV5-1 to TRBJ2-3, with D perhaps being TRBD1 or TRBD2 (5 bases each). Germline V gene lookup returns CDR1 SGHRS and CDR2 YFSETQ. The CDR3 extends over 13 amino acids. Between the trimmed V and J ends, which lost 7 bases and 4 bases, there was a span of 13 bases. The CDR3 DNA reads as TGCGCCAGCCCCCCCCGGGGCCCAGATACGCAGTATTTT. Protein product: CASPPRGPDTQYF.

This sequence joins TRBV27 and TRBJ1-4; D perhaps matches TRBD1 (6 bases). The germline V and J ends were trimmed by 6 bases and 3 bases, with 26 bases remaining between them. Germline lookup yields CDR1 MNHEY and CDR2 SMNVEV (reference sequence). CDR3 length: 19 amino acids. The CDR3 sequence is CASSSNPNRALLSNEKLFF. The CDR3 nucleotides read TGTGCCAGCAGCTCGAATCCAAACAGGGCCCTCCTTTCTAATGAAAAACTGTTTTTT.

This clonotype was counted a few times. The CDR3 DNA follows: TGTGCTAGTGGTCTGGACGCGAACACTGAAGCTTTCTTT. This translates into CASGLDANTEAFF. The rearrangement uses TRBV12-5 and TRBJ1-1, with no clear D. Germline lookup yields CDR1 LGHNT and CDR2 FRNRAP. The ends were cut back, 5 bases at V and 1 base at J, with 8 bases in the middle. The CDR3 runs to 13 residues.

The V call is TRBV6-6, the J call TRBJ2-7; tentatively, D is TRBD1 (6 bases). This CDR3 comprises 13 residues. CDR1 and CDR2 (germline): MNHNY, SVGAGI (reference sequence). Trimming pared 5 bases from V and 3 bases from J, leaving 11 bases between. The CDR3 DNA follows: TGTGCCAGCAGTCACCTGGACAGCTACGAGCAGTACGTC. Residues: CASSHLDSYEQYV.

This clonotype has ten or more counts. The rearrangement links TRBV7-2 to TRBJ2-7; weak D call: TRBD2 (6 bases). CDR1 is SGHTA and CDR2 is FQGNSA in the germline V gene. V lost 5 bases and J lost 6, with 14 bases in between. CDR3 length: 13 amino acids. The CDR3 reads CASSDRREREQYF. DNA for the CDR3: TGTGCCAGCAGCGACCGGAGGGAGCGCGAGCAGTACTTC.

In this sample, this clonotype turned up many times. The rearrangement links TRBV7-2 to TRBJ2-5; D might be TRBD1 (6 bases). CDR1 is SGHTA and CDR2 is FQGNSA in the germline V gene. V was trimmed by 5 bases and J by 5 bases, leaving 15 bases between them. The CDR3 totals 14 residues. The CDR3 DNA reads TGTGCCAGCAGCGCGACAGGTGGATTGGAGACCCAGTACTTC. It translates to CASSATGGLETQYF.

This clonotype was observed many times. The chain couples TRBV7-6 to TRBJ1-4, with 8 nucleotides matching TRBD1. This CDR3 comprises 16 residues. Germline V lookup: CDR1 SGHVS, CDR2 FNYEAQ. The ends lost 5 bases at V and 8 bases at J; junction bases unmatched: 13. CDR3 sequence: CASSPSQGASQEKLFF. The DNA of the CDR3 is TGTGCCAGCAGCCCGTCGCAGGGGGCTTCGCAGGAAAAACTGTTTTTT.